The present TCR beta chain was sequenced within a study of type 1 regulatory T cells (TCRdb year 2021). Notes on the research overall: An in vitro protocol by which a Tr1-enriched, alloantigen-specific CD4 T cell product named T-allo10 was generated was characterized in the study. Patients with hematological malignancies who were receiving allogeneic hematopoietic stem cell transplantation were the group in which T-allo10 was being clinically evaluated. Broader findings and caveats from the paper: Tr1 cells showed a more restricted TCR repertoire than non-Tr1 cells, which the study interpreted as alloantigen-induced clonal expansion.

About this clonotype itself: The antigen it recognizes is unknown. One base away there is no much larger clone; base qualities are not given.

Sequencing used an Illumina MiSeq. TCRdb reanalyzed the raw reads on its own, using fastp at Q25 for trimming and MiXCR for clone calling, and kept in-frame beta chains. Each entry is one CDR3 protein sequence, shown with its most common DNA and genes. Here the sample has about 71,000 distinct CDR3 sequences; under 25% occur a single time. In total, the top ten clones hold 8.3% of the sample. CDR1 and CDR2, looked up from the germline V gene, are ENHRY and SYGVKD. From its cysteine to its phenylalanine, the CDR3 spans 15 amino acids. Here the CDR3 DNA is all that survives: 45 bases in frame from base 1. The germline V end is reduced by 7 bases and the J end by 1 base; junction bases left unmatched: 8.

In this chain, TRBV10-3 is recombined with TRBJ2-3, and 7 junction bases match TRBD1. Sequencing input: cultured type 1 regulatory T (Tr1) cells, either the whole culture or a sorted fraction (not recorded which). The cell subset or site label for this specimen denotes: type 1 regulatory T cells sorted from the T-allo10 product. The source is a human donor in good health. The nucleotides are TGTGCCATCACACAGACAGGGCAGGGCACAGATACGCAGTATTTT. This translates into CAITQTGQGTDTQYF.